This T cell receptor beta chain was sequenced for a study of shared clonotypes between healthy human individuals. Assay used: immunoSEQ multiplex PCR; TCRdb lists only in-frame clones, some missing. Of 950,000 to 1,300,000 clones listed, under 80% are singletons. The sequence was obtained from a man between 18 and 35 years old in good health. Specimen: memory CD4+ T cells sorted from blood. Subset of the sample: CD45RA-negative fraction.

CDR3 protein: CASSPPGARDTEAFF. The CDR3 DNA sequence: TGCGCCAGCAGCCCCCCCGGGGCAAGAGACACTGAAGCTTTCTTT. V usage is TRBV10-1 and J usage is TRBJ1-1; tentative D call: TRBD1 (5 bases). The CDR3 contains 15 residues. The V end lost 6 bases, the J end lost 3 bases, and 17 bases lay between the germline ends. The germline V gene has CDR1 WNHNN and CDR2 SYGVQD (reference sequence).